The clone carrying this T cell receptor (beta chain) was counted at least ten times. Its antigen is undetermined. The sample originates from a study of Graves' ophthalmopathy and Graves' hyperthyroidism. General study findings and limits: Most thyroid clonotypes with frequency above 0.001 were detected in blood too. The study's model predicted ophthalmopathy progression at about 68% sensitivity and 72% to 85% specificity. Between ophthalmopathy and stable hyperthyroidism, a 13-signature model drew a separation with around 86% sensitivity and 75% to 82% specificity.

Amplified TCR beta CDR3 regions were obtained using RNA transcripts as template. An initial RT-PCR round employing HTBI primers preceded a second-round multiplex PCR. TCRdb re-derived calls from the multiplex PCR reads in MiXCR, one entry per CDR3 protein. The table has around 520,000 distinct CDR3 sequences, less than 45% seen once. The sequenced material came from peripheral blood or thyroid tissue (not recorded which). The sequence was collected from an adult man with Graves' hyperthyroidism.

CDR3 region: CASSLTTGSYGYTF. The CDR3 DNA sequence: TGTGCCAGCAGCCTAACGACAGGGTCGTATGGCTACACCTTC. The chain carries TRBV11-2 and TRBJ1-2; 7 bases agree with TRBD1. The CDR3 is 14 residues long. Per the germline V gene, CDR1 is SGHAT and CDR2 is FQNNGV. V lost 5 bases and J lost 5; bases outside the gene matches: 8.